This TCR beta chain was sequenced during a study of human T cells and chemical hapten exposure. In TCRdb, the RACE reads were re-called with MiXCR into one record per CDR3 protein. This table holds 250,000 or so distinct CDR3 sequences, roughly 7.7% found once. Time point meaning: pre-sensitization, week 0. Described treatment: therapeutic diphenylcyclopropenone sensitization with weekly scalp DPC. The TCR sequence derives from a man younger than 30 with alopecia areata. Some clones in this sample may be carry-over from other donors' samples. The specimen comprised whole blood, sampled in connection with sensitization to the hapten diphenylcyclopropenone (DPC).

The CDR3 loop is CAISEPILPDTQYF. In nucleotides, the CDR3 is TGTGCCATCAGTGAGCCAATTCTACCAGATACGCAGTATTTT. The V gene is TRBV10-3, the J gene TRBJ2-3, with D unclear. Germline CDR1 reads ENHRY; CDR2 reads SYGVKD. The germline V and J ends were trimmed by 2 bases and 4 bases, with 10 bases remaining between them. This CDR3 is built from 14 residues.